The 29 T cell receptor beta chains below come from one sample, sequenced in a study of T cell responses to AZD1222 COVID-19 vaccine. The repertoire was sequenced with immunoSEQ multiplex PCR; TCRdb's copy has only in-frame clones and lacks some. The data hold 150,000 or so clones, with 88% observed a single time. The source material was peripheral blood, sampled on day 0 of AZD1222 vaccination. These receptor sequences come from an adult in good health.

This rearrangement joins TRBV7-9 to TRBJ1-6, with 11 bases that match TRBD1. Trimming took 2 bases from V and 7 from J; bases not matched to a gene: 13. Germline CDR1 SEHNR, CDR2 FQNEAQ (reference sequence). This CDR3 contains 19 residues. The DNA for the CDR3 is TGTGCCAGCAGCTTACCCACCGGACAGGGGGCTAGGGCAAATTCACCCCTCCACTTT. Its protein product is CASSLPTGQGARANSPLHF.

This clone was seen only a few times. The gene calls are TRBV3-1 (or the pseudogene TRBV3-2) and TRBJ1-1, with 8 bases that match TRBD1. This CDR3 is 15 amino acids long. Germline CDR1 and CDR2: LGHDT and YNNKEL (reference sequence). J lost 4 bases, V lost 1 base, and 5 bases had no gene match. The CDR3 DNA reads TGTGCCAGCAGCCAAGCAGGACAGGGCGGCACTGAAGCTTTCTTT. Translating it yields CASSQAGQGGTEAFF.

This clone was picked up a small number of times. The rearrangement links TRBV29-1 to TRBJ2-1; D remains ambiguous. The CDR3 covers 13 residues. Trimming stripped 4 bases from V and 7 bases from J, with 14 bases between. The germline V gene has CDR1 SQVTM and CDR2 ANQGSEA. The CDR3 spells CSVGSLNRNEQFF. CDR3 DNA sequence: TGCAGCGTTGGGAGTCTCAACCGGAATGAGCAGTTCTTC.

CDR3 sequence (DNA): TGCGCCAGCAGCCCGACCCTTTCCGGGACAGCGAACACTGAAGCTTTCTTT. Amino acids: CASSPTLSGTANTEAFF. The V and J genes are TRBV5-1 and TRBJ1-1, with 7 nucleotides matching TRBD1. Germline V gene sequence: CDR1 SGHRS, CDR2 YFSETQ. The CDR3 runs to 17 residues. With 4 bases clipped from V and 1 base from J, the junction kept 13 bases outside the gene matches. The variable domain in full, with the rest retrieved from reference TRBV5-1 and TRBJ1-1, is KAGVTQTPRYLIKTRGQQVTLSCSPISGHRSVSWYQQTPGQGLQFLFEYFSETQRNKGNFPGRFSGRQFSNSRSEMNVSTLELGDSALYLCASSPTLSGTANTEAFFGQGTRLTVV.

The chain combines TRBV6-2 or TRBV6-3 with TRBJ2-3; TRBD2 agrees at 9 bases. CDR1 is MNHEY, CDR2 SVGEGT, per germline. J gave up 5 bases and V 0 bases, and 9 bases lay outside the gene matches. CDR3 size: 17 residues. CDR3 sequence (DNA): TGTGCCAGCAGTTACTCGAGGGCGGGGGGGCTGAAAGATACGCAGTATTTT. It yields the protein CASSYSRAGGLKDTQYF.

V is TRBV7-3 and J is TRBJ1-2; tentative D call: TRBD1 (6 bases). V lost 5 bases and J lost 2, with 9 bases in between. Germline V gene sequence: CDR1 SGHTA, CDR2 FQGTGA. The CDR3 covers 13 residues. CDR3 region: CASSPQGNYGYTF. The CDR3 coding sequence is TGTGCCAGCAGCCCACAGGGAAACTATGGCTACACCTTC. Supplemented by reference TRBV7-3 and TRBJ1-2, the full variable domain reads GAGVSQTPSNKVTEKGKYVELRCDPISGHTALYWYRQSLGQGPEFLIYFQGTGAADDSGLPNDRFFAVRPEGSVSTLKIQRTERGDSAVYLCASSPQGNYGYTFGSGTRLTVV.

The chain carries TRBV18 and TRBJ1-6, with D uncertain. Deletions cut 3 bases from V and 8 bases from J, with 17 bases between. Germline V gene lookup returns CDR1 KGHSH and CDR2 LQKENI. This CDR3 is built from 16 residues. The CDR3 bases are TGTGCCAGCTCACCGAATTCAAGGACGTCCTATTCACCCCTCCACTTT. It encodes CASSPNSRTSYSPLHF.

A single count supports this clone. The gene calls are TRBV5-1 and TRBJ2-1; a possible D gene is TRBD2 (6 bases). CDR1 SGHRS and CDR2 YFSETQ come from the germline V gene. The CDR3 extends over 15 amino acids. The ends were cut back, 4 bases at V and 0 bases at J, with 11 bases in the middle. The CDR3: CASSRDLTSYNEQFF. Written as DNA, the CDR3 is TGCGCCAGCAGCAGGGACTTGACCTCCTACAATGAGCAGTTCTTC.

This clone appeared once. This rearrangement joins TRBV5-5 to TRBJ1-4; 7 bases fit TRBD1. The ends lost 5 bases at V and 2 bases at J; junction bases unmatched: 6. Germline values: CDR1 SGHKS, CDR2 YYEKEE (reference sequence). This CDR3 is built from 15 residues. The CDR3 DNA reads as TGTGCCAGCAGGACAGGGCCCGGGACTAATGAAAAACTGTTTTTT. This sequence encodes CASRTGPGTNEKLFF.

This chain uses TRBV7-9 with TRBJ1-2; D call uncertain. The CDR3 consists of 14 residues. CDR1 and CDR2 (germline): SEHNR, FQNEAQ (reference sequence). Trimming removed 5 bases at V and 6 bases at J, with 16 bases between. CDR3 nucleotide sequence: TGTGCCAGCAGCCCGACTCCACAAGTTCATGGCTACACCTTC. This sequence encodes CASSPTPQVHGYTF.

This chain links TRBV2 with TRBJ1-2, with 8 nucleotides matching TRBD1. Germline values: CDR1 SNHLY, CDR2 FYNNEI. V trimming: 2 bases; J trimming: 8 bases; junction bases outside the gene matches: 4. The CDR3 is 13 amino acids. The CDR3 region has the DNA TGTGCCAGCAGTGAACAGGGGGCTTGGGGCTACACCTTC. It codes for CASSEQGAWGYTF.

Here the CDR3 reads CASSQAEGSTNEKLFF. CDR3 bases: TGCGCCAGCAGCCAGGCTGAGGGGTCAACTAATGAAAAACTGTTTTTT. The chain uses TRBV4-3 and TRBJ1-4; perhaps TRBD1 as D (5 bases). The CDR3 extends over 16 amino acids. Germline V gene sequence: CDR1 LGHNA, CDR2 YSLEER. The germline V and J ends were trimmed by 3 bases and 0 bases, with 11 bases remaining between them.

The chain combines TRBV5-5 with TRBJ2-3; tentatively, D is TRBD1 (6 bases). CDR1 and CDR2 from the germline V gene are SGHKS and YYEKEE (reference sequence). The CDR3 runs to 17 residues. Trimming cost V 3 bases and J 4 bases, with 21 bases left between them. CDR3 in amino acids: CASSWGHRASVADTQYF. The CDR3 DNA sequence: TGTGCCAGCAGCTGGGGACACAGGGCGTCGGTGGCAGATACGCAGTATTTT.

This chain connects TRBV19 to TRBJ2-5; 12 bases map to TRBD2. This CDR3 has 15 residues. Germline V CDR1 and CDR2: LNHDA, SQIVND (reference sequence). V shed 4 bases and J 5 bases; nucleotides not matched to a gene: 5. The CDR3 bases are TGTGCCAGTAGTACCCTAGCGGGGGGGCGGGAGACCCAGTACTTC. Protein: CASSTLAGGRETQYF. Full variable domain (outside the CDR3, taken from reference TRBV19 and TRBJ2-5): DGGITQSPKYLFRKEGQNVTLSCEQNLNHDAMYWYRQDPGQGLRLIYYSQIVNDFQKGDIAEGYSVSREKKESFPLTVTSAQKNPTAFYLCASSTLAGGRETQYFGPGTRLLVL.

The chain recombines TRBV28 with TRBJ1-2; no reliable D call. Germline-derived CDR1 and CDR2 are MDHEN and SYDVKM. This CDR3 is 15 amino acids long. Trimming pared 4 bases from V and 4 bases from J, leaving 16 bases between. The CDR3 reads CASSSPARAIYGYTF. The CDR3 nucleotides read TGTGCCAGCAGTTCGCCGGCTCGGGCTATCTATGGCTACACCTTC.

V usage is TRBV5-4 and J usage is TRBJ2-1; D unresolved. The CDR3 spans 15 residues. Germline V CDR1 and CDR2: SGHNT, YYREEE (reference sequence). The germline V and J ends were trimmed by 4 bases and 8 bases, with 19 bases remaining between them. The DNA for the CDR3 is TGTGCCAGCAGCCTTGCTGCCGGCCCCATTTATGAGCAGTTCTTC. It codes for CASSLAAGPIYEQFF.

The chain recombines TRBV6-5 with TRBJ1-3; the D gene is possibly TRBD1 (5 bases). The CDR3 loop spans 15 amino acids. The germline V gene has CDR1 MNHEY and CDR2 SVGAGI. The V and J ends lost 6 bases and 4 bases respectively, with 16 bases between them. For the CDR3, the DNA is TGTGCCAGCAGCCCCGGGACGGCGGGCGGAAACACCATATATTTT. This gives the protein CASSPGTAGGNTIYF.

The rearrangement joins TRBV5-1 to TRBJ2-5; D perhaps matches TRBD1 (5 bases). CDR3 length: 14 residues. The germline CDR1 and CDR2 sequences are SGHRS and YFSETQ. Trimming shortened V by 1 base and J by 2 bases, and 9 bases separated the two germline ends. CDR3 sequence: CASSLLSGQETQYF. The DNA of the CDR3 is TGCGCCAGCAGCTTGTTATCAGGGCAAGAGACCCAGTACTTC.

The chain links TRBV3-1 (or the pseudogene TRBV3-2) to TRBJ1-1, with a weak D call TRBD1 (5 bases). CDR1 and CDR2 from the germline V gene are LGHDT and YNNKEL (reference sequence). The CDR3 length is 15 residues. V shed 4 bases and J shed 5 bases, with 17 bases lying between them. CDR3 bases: TGTGCCAGCAGCCCATTCTCTCGGGGGTCAACTGAAGCTTTCTTT. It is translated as CASSPFSRGSTEAFF.

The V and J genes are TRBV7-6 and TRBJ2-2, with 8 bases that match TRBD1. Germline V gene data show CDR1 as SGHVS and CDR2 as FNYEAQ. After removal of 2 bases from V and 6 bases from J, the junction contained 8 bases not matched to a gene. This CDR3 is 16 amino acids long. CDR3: CASSLSRTGLPGELFF. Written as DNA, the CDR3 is TGTGCCAGCAGCTTAAGTCGGACAGGGTTGCCCGGGGAGCTGTTTTTT. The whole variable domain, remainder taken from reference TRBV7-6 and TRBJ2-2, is GAGVSQSPRYKVTKRGQDVALRCDPISGHVSLYWYRQALGQGPEFLTYFNYEAQQDKSGLPNDRFSAERPEGSISTLTIQRTEQRDSAMYRCASSLSRTGLPGELFFGEGSRLTVL.

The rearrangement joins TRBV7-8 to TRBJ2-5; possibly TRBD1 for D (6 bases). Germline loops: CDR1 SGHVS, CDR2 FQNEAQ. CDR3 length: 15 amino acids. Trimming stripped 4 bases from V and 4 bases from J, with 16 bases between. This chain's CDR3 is CASSSPTGPGETQYF. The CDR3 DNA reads TGTGCCAGCAGCTCCCCGACAGGTCCTGGAGAGACCCAGTACTTC. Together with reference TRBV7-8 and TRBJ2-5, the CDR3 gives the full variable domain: GAGVSQSPRYKVAKRGQDVALRCDPISGHVSLFWYQQALGQGPEFLTYFQNEAQLDKSGLPSDRFFAERPEGSVSTLKIQRTQQEDSAVYLCASSSPTGPGETQYFGPGTRLLVL.

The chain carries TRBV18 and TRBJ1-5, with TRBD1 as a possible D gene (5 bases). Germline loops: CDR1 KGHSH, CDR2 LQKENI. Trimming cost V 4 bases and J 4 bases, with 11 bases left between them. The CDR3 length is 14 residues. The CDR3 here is CASSRRQQNQPQHF. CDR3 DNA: TGTGCCAGCTCACGAAGACAGCAAAATCAGCCCCAGCATTTT. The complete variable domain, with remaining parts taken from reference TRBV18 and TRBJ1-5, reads NAGVMQNPRHLVRRRGQEARLRCSPMKGHSHVYWYRQLPEEGLKFMVYLQKENIIDESGMPKERFSAEFPKEGPSILRIQQVVRGDSAAYFCASSRRQQNQPQHFGDGTRLSIL.

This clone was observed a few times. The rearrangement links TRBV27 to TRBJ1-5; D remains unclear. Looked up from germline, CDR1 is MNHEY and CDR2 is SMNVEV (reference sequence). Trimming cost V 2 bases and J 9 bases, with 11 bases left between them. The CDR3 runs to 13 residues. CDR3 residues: CASSLRIGGPQHF. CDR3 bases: TGTGCCAGCAGTTTAAGGATCGGTGGGCCCCAGCATTTT.

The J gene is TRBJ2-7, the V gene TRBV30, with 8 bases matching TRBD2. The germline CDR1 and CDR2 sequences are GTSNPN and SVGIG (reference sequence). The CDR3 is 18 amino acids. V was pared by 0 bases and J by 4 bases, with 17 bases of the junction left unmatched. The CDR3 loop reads CAWSVRGLGDGRVYEQYF. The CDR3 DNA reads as TGTGCCTGGAGTGTACGGGGGTTGGGGGACGGGAGGGTTTACGAGCAGTACTTC.

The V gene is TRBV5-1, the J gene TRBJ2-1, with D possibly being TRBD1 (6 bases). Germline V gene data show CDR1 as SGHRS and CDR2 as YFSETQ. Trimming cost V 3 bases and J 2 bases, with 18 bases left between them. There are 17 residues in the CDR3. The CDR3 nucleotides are TGCGCCAGCAGCTCCCAAACAGGGACCCGCACCTACAATGAGCAGTTCTTC. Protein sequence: CASSSQTGTRTYNEQFF.

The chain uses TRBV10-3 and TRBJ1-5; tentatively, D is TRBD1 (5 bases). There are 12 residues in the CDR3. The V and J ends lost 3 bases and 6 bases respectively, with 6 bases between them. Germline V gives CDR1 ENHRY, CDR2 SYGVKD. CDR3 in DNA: TGTGCCATCAGTGAAGGGGCTCAGCCCCAGCATTTT. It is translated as CAISEGAQPQHF.

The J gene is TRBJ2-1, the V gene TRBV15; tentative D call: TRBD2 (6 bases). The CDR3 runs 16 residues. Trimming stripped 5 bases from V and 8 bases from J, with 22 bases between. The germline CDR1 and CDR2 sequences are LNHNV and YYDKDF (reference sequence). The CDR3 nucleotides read TGTGCCACCAGCCCCGGGACTCCTTTTCCCCCGGATGAGCAGTTCTTC. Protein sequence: CATSPGTPFPPDEQFF. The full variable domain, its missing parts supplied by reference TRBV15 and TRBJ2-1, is DAMVIQNPRYQVTQFGKPVTLSCSQTLNHNVMYWYQQKSSQAPKLLFHYYDKDFNNEADTPDNFQSRRPNTSFCFLDIRSPGLGDTAMYLCATSPGTPFPPDEQFFGPGTRLTVL.

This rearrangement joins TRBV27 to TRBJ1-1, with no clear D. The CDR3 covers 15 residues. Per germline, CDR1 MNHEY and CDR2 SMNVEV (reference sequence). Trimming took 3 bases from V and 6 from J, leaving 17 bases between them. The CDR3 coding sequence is TGTGCCAGCAGTTTGTACGGCCTGGCGGGCGCTGAAGCTTTCTTT. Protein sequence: CASSLYGLAGAEAFF.

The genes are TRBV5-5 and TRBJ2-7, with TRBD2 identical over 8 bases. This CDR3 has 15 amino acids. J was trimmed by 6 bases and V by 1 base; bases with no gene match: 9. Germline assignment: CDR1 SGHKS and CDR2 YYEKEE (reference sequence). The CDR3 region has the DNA TGTGCCAGCAGCTTGATAGCGGGGCCTTCGGCCGAGCAGTACTTC. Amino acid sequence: CASSLIAGPSAEQYF.